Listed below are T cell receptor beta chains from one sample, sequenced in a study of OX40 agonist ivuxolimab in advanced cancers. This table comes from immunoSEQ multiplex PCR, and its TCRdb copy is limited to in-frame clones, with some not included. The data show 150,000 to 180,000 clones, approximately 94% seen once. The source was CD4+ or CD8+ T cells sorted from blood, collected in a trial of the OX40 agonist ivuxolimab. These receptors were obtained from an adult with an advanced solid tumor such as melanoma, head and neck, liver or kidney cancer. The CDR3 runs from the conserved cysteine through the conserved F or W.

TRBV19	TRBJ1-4	CASRPGQGYEKLFF
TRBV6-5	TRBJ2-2	CASRRVGDTGELFF
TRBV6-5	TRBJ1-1	CASSQRESTEAFF
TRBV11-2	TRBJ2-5	CASSLVLGSGRAPRETQYF
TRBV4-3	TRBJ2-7	CASSPWTYEQYF
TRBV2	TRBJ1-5	CATTREGGSNQPQHF
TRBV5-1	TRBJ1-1	CASSVVGAGVNTEAFF
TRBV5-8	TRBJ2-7	CASSLGSESYEQYF
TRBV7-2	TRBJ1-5	CASSQWFPGQPQHF
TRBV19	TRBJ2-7	CASGDIATYEQYF
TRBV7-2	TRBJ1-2	CASSLASRWGYTF
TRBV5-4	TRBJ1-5	CASSFPRTGGGNQPQHF
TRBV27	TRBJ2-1	CASSPRPGLALVDEQFF
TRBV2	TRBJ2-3	CASRELAGEVNTQYF
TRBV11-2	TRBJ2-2	CASSLGAGLTGELFF
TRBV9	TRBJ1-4	CASSSRGAVNEKLFF
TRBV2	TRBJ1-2	CASSPTDPNGGYTF
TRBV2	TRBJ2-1	CASAGYGVGGEQFF
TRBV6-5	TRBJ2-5	CASRPFGGAVGEQYF
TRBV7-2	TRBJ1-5	CASTRTPGNQPQHF
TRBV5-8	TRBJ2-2	CASSTWRGEANTGELFF
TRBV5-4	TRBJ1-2	CASSLAEDRDSYGYTF
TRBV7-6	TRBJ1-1	CASSLGPGNTEAFF
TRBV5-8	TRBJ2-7	CASSLGGVTSYEQYF
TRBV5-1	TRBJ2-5	CASSLGTGKETQYF
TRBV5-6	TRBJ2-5	CASSLVGVYQETQYF
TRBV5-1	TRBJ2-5	CASSLGGTETQYF
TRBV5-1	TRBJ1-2	CASRGRGYGYTF
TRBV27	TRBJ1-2	CASSKQGANYGYTF
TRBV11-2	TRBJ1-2	CASSRDRGKDYGYTF
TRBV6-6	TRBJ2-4	CASSEGPTKNIQYF
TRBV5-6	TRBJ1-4	CASSLGPTGWKLFF
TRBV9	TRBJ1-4	CASSVTGSNEKLFF
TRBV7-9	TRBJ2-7	CASSLVYEQYF